This record covers a single TCR beta chain. Its target is unknown. The data are from a study of shared clonotypes between healthy human individuals. Donors were healthy HIV-negative adults without recently reported acute infections or vaccinations. Measured with immunoSEQ multiplex PCR; TCRdb has only the in-frame clones, and not every one. The sample holds about 1.4 million clones, roughly 96% seen once. There are 15 residues in the CDR3. Germline V gene data show CDR1 as SGHAT and CDR2 as FQNNGV. Losses at the gene ends were 3 bases for V and 8 bases for J; bases not matched to a gene: 5. Study-level findings and limits: Estimated richness values were generally larger in naive subsets than in memory subsets. Generation probabilities of non-shared clonotypes were lower (relative to those shared by all four donors).

The chain joins TRBV11-2 to TRBJ2-1; 12 bases agree with TRBD2. Sequencing was done on a sample of naive CD4+ T cells sorted from blood. Subset specified: CD45RA+ positively selected. The sequence derives from a man aged 25 to 40 in good health. Here the CDR3 reads CASSFGTSGFDEQFF. The CDR3 coding sequence is TGTGCCAGCAGCTTCGGGACTAGCGGGTTTGATGAGCAGTTCTTC.